This TCR beta chain was identified in a study of PD-L1 blockade in urothelial cancer. On the study more broadly: A median of roughly 140,000 T cells was found in the blood samples.

General study findings and limits: The study found that durable-benefit patients expanded tumor-associated blood clones more at 3 weeks.

Note on this clone: Its antigen is not identified.

Time point given: pretreatment peripheral blood. The authors spiked synthetic TCR analog templates into each PCR. The method was immunoSEQ multiplex PCR; TCRdb's version includes in-frame clones alone and lacks a portion of them. The sample yields 90,000 to 100,000 clones, nearly 90% seen once. Germline V gives CDR1 MDHEN, CDR2 SYDVKM. This CDR3 is 15 amino acids long. Trimming removed 4 bases at V and 2 bases at J, with 14 bases between. The receptor comes from a man between 60 and 75 years old with urothelial cancer. The chain joins TRBV28 to TRBJ1-2; D gene ambiguous. Sequences were derived from PBMCs, sampled around atezolizumab (anti-PD-L1) treatment. CDR3 DNA sequence: TGTGCCAGCAGTTCTGGAGGGTCAATAAACTATGGCTACACCTTC. This encodes CASSSGGSINYGYTF.